These 21 T cell receptor beta chains were sequenced from one sample in a study of T cells after posttransplantation cyclophosphamide. The data were produced by immunoSEQ multiplex PCR, yet TCRdb's version contains in-frame clones alone and is incomplete. The sample contains approximately 24,000 clones, none of them singletons. Sequences were obtained from PBMCs. All receptors derive from a man in his forties or fifties in good health, CMV-negative, and a related stem cell transplant donor.

This clone came up many times. The chain couples TRBV27 to TRBJ2-6; 10 positions match TRBD1. Germline CDR1 and CDR2: MNHEY and SMNVEV (reference sequence). Trimming took 3 bases from V and 1 from J; bases not matched to a gene: 9. This CDR3 is 19 amino acids long. The CDR3 reads CASSLRDRGRRSGANVLTF. The CDR3 DNA reads as TGTGCCAGCAGTTTGAGGGACAGGGGACGTAGGTCTGGGGCCAACGTCCTGACTTTC.

In its sample, this clone was seen many times. V is TRBV7-9 and J is TRBJ1-1; D remains unclear. The germline V gene encodes CDR1 SEHNR and CDR2 FQNEAQ (reference sequence). Trimming removed 3 bases from V and 1 base from J, with 6 bases in between. This CDR3 comprises 13 residues. The CDR3 region is CASSLGQNTEAFF. The CDR3, as DNA: TGTGCCAGCAGCTTGGGCCAGAACACTGAAGCTTTCTTT. Together with reference TRBV7-9 and TRBJ1-1, the CDR3 gives the full variable domain: DTGVSQNPRHKITKRGQNVTFRCDPISEHNRLYWYRQTLGQGPEFLTYFQNEAQLEKSRLLSDRFSAERPKGSFSTLEIQRTEQGDSAMYLCASSLGQNTEAFFGQGTRLTVV.

This clone was counted at least ten times. V gene TRBV5-4 combines with J gene TRBJ2-5; the D gene is possibly TRBD2 (7 bases). CDR3 length equals 16 residues. The germline V and J ends were trimmed by 4 bases and 5 bases, with 21 bases remaining between them. CDR1 and CDR2 (germline): SGHNT, YYREEE (reference sequence). The CDR3 here is CASSLGRGAPGETQYF. The CDR3 nucleotides read TGTGCCAGCAGCCTGGGCCGGGGGGCCCCCGGGGAGACCCAGTACTTC. Full variable domain (remainder filled in from reference TRBV5-4 and TRBJ2-5): ETGVTQSPTHLIKTRGQQVTLRCSSQSGHNTVSWYQQALGQGPQFIFQYYREEENGRGNFPPRFSGLQFPNYSSELNVNALELDDSALYLCASSLGRGAPGETQYFGPGTRLLVL.

Ten or more counts support this clone. The genes are TRBV5-1 and TRBJ2-5, with D tentatively TRBD2 (6 bases). The CDR3 is 15 residues long. Germline V gives CDR1 SGHRS, CDR2 YFSETQ. The V and J ends lost 0 bases and 4 bases respectively, with 13 bases between them. The CDR3 protein is CASSLVGGAGETQYF. In nucleotides, the CDR3 is TGCGCCAGCAGCTTGGTCGGAGGGGCGGGAGAGACCCAGTACTTC.

This clone was counted at least ten times. The rearrangement joins TRBV6-5 to TRBJ1-2, with TRBD1 as a possible D gene (5 bases). The CDR3 runs to 13 residues. Germline CDR1 and CDR2: MNHEY and SVGAGI. V lost 2 bases, J lost 4 bases, and 8 bases lay in between. CDR3 DNA sequence: TGTGCCAGCAGTTACACAGGCGGCTATGGCTACACCTTC. It is translated as CASSYTGGYGYTF.

This clone was seen many times. The V gene is TRBV18, the J gene TRBJ1-5; D possibly corresponds to TRBD1 (5 bases). Germline V gene sequence: CDR1 KGHSH, CDR2 LQKENI. V was pared by 2 bases and J by 5 bases, with 13 bases between. This CDR3 contains 15 residues. The CDR3 spells CASSPASGPHQPQHF. For the CDR3, the DNA is TGTGCCAGCTCACCAGCCTCAGGGCCCCATCAGCCCCAGCATTTT. The whole variable domain, remainder taken from reference TRBV18 and TRBJ1-5, is NAGVMQNPRHLVRRRGQEARLRCSPMKGHSHVYWYRQLPEEGLKFMVYLQKENIIDESGMPKERFSAEFPKEGPSILRIQQVVRGDSAAYFCASSPASGPHQPQHFGDGTRLSIL.

This clone was picked up many times. This chain joins TRBV10-3 and TRBJ2-3, with 9 bases aligning to TRBD2. The V gene's germline CDR1 is ENHRY and CDR2 SYGVKD. The CDR3 contains 17 residues. V lost 6 bases and J lost 2; bases outside the gene matches: 12. In DNA, the CDR3 is TGTGCCATCAGCGGCGGGGGGGCGATGGAGAACACAGATACGCAGTATTTT. This translates into CAISGGGAMENTDTQYF.

This clone appeared many times. The V gene is TRBV9, the J gene TRBJ2-3; D remains unclear. Germline V gene data show CDR1 as SGDLS and CDR2 as YYNGEE. The CDR3 length is 14 residues. V shed 3 bases and J shed 0 bases, with 8 bases lying between them. The CDR3 coding sequence is TGTGCCAGCAGCGCCGACTCTAGCACAGATACGCAGTATTTT. Protein sequence: CASSADSSTDTQYF.

At least ten counts were recorded for this clone. CDR3 loop: CASSYGTGPHNEQFF. The CDR3, as DNA: TGTGCCAGCAGCTACGGGACAGGGCCCCACAATGAGCAGTTCTTC. The chain combines TRBV7-3 with TRBJ2-1; 9 positions agree with TRBD1. Per germline, CDR1 SGHTA and CDR2 FQGTGA. V trimming: 4 bases; J trimming: 5 bases; junction bases outside the gene matches: 6. This CDR3 spans 15 amino acids.

This clone was counted at least ten times. The chain recombines TRBV6-6 with TRBJ2-1; perhaps TRBD2 as D (5 bases). There are 13 residues in the CDR3. V was shortened by 5 bases and J by 8 bases, with 13 bases between the two germline ends. Germline V lookup: CDR1 MNHNY, CDR2 SVGAGI (reference sequence). The DNA of the CDR3 is TGTGCCAGCAGTAGAACTAGTGACGATGAGCAGTTCTTC. It translates to CASSRTSDDEQFF.

This clone was seen at least ten times. The rearrangement joins TRBV7-2 to TRBJ2-7, with TRBD2 identical over 7 bases. V lost 5 bases to trimming and J lost 4 bases; unmatched junction nucleotides: 8. The CDR3 totals 14 residues. Germline lookup yields CDR1 SGHTA and CDR2 FQGNSA. The CDR3 loop reads CASSPRRGGYEQYF. The DNA of the CDR3 is TGTGCCAGCAGCCCCCGCCGCGGGGGATACGAGCAGTACTTC.

This clone was detected many times. The rearrangement uses TRBV11-2 and TRBJ2-3; D gene ambiguous. The germline CDR1 and CDR2 sequences are SGHAT and FQNNGV. The V gene lost 5 bases and the J gene lost 3 bases, with 3 bases spanning the gap. This CDR3 is 11 amino acids long. CDR3 in amino acids: CASSQTDTQYF. The CDR3 DNA sequence: TGTGCCAGCAGCCAGACAGATACGCAGTATTTT.

This clone was counted a few times. J is TRBJ2-5 and V is TRBV6-1, with D possibly being TRBD1 (6 bases). CDR3 length: 14 residues. The V end was cut by 4 bases, the J end by 7 bases, with 16 bases between. Germline V gives CDR1 MNHNS, CDR2 SASEGT. DNA for the CDR3: TGTGCCAGCAGTGGAGCCGGGACAACGAGGACCCAGTACTTC. Its protein product is CASSGAGTTRTQYF.

This clone was detected ten times or more. The chain is built from TRBV7-9 and TRBJ1-1; D may be TRBD1 (6 bases). V was clipped by 1 base and J by 4 bases, with 16 bases between them. The CDR3 loop spans 16 amino acids. Germline V CDR1 and CDR2: SEHNR, FQNEAQ (reference sequence). DNA of the CDR3: TGTGCCAGCAGCTTAGAGAGGGGGGGTGAGGGCACTGAAGCTTTCTTT. This gives the protein CASSLERGGEGTEAFF. Drawing the rest from reference TRBV7-9 and TRBJ1-1, the complete variable domain is DTGVSQNPRHKITKRGQNVTFRCDPISEHNRLYWYRQTLGQGPEFLTYFQNEAQLEKSRLLSDRFSAERPKGSFSTLEIQRTEQGDSAMYLCASSLERGGEGTEAFFGQGTRLTVV.

This clone was seen many times. The identical CDR3 is also encoded by other nucleotide sequences in the sample. This chain joins TRBV6-5 and TRBJ1-2, with a weak D call TRBD1 (5 bases). This CDR3 spans 15 amino acids. The germline V gene has CDR1 MNHEY and CDR2 SVGAGI. V shed 0 bases and J shed 3 bases, with 11 bases lying between them. The CDR3 loop reads CASSYSSAGHYGYTF. CDR3 sequence (DNA): TGTGCCAGCAGTTACTCCTCCGCAGGGCACTATGGCTACACCTTC.

This clone was counted ten times or more. The V gene is TRBV19, the J gene TRBJ2-1; 13 bases line up with TRBD2. Trimming at V came to 0 bases and at J to 8 bases, leaving 10 bases not matched to a gene. Germline CDR1 and CDR2: LNHDA and SQIVND (reference sequence). This CDR3 is 18 amino acids long. CDR3 sequence: CASSIDGLAGDGADEQFF. CDR3 DNA: TGTGCCAGTAGTATAGACGGACTAGCGGGAGATGGAGCGGATGAGCAGTTCTTC.

This clone appeared many times. The rearrangement joins TRBV28 to TRBJ2-7; TRBD1 agrees at 10 bases. The CDR3 is 16 residues long. The V and J ends lost 7 bases and 1 base, in that order; junction bases with no gene match: 10. The germline V gene has CDR1 MDHEN and CDR2 SYDVKM. The CDR3 here is CASITRVGQGSYEQYF. The DNA of the CDR3 is TGTGCCAGCATCACAAGAGTGGGACAGGGGTCCTACGAGCAGTACTTC.

This clone has a count of ten or more. V usage is TRBV7-9 and J usage is TRBJ2-7; 7 bases match TRBD1. Germline V lookup: CDR1 SEHNR, CDR2 FQNEAQ (reference sequence). The V segment lost 5 bases and the J segment 6 bases; nucleotides outside the gene matches: 7. The CDR3 runs to 13 residues. CDR3 nucleotide sequence: TGTGCCAGCAGCCCTACGACAGGGTTCGAGCAGTACTTC. Protein product: CASSPTTGFEQYF.

There are many counts of this clone. V is TRBV5-1 and J is TRBJ2-7, with D maybe TRBD2 (5 bases). V was pared by 6 bases and J by 2 bases, with 15 bases between. Germline CDR1 and CDR2: SGHRS and YFSETQ. The CDR3 runs 14 residues. CDR3 sequence (DNA): TGCGCCAGCACCTGGACTGTCGGGACCTACGAGCAGTACTTC. Amino acids: CASTWTVGTYEQYF.

This clone came up many times. The gene calls are TRBV2 and TRBJ1-4; D gene unclear. CDR3 length: 14 amino acids. With 4 bases removed from V and 2 bases from J, the gap between germline ends came to 8 bases. From germline, CDR1 is SNHLY and CDR2 FYNNEI. CDR3 residues: CASSGADTNEKLFF. Here the CDR3 DNA reads TGTGCCAGCAGTGGGGCAGATACTAATGAAAAACTGTTTTTT.

This clone was seen ten or more times. The CDR3 here is CASSAANTGELFF. The CDR3 coding sequence is TGTGCCAGCAGTGCCGCGAACACCGGGGAGCTGTTTTTT. The chain recombines TRBV6-4 with TRBJ2-2; D unclear. The CDR3 runs 13 residues. The germline V and J ends were trimmed by 4 bases and 0 bases, with 3 bases remaining between them. Germline lookup yields CDR1 MRHNA and CDR2 SNTAGT.